This is a list of T cell receptor beta chains from one sample in a study of cytomegalovirus exposure and HLA in healthy donors. The assay was immunoSEQ multiplex PCR, and TCRdb's table has in-frame clones only and misses some. The sample shows under 150,000 clones, approximately 71% of them seen only once. Input material: PBMCs. These receptor sequences come from a woman aged 55-70 years in good health and CMV-seronegative. CDR3s include the opening cysteine and the closing phenylalanine or tryptophan. D genes are given only for firm matches. Size is stated for part of the rows, as once, few or many counts, or as a class when the clone is expanded.

D gene: TRBD2
V gene: TRBV11-2
clone size: once
J gene: TRBJ2-5
CDR3 protein: CASSFGRAQETQYF
CDR3 DNA: TGTGCCAGCAGCTTCGGGAGGGCCCAGGAGACCCAGTACTTC

D gene: TRBD2
V gene: TRBV28
clone size: NA
J gene: TRBJ2-7
CDR3 protein: CASRELAGVYEQYF
CDR3 DNA: TGTGCCAGCAGGGAACTAGCGGGAGTCTACGAGCAGTACTTC

D gene: TRBD2
V gene: TRBV5-1
clone size: NA
J gene: TRBJ2-1
CDR3 protein: CASKGTSGTYNEQFF
CDR3 DNA: TGCGCCAGCAAAGGGACTAGCGGGACGTACAATGAGCAGTTCTTC

D gene: NA
V gene: TRBV5-8
clone size: NA
J gene: TRBJ1-1
CDR3 protein: CASSFGGFTEAFF
CDR3 DNA: TGTGCCAGCAGCTTTGGGGGGTTCACTGAAGCTTTCTTT

D gene: NA
V gene: TRBV11-3
clone size: NA
J gene: TRBJ2-2
CDR3 protein: CASSPGYLMTGELFF
CDR3 DNA: TGTGCCAGCAGCCCAGGGTACCTGATGACCGGGGAGCTGTTTTTT

D gene: TRBD1
V gene: TRBV19
clone size: NA
J gene: TRBJ1-2
CDR3 protein: CASALGQGASGYTF
CDR3 DNA: TGTGCCAGCGCTCTCGGACAGGGGGCGAGTGGCTACACCTTC

D gene: TRBD2
V gene: TRBV29-1
clone size: NA
J gene: TRBJ2-2
CDR3 protein: CSASSGGGTGELFF
CDR3 DNA: TGCAGCGCCTCTAGCGGGGGAGGCACCGGGGAGCTGTTTTTT

D gene: NA
V gene: TRBV10-3
clone size: NA
J gene: TRBJ1-5
CDR3 protein: CAISSVLNQPQHF
CDR3 DNA: TGTGCCATCAGTTCCGTCCTCAATCAGCCCCAGCATTTT

D gene: TRBD1
V gene: TRBV6-5
clone size: few
J gene: TRBJ1-2
CDR3 protein: CASTGQGTYGYTF
CDR3 DNA: TGTGCCAGCACCGGACAGGGGACCTATGGCTACACCTTC

D gene: NA
V gene: TRBV14
clone size: once
J gene: TRBJ2-5
CDR3 protein: CASSQDLRETQYF
CDR3 DNA: TGTGCCAGCAGCCAAGATCTTCGGGAGACCCAGTACTTC

D gene: NA
V gene: TRBV27
clone size: NA
J gene: TRBJ2-7
CDR3 protein: CASSLAESSYEQYF
CDR3 DNA: TGTGCCAGCAGCTTAGCGGAGAGCTCCTACGAGCAGTACTTC

D gene: TRBD1
V gene: TRBV2
clone size: NA
J gene: TRBJ1-1
CDR3 protein: CASSDRTGNTEAFF
CDR3 DNA: TGTGCCAGCAGTGACCGGACAGGTAACACTGAAGCTTTCTTT

D gene: TRBD1
V gene: TRBV19
clone size: NA
J gene: TRBJ1-5
CDR3 protein: CASSIASPGQHNQPQHF
CDR3 DNA: TGTGCCAGTAGTATAGCATCGCCGGGACAGCACAATCAGCCCCAGCATTTT

D gene: TRBD1
V gene: TRBV19
clone size: NA
J gene: TRBJ1-6
CDR3 protein: CASSIAGQAYSPLHF
CDR3 DNA: TGTGCCAGTAGTATAGCGGGACAGGCGTATTCACCCCTCCACTTT

D gene: TRBD2
V gene: TRBV10-1
clone size: once
J gene: TRBJ2-7
CDR3 protein: CASSERGLAGRGEQYF
CDR3 DNA: TGCGCCAGCAGTGAGAGAGGACTAGCGGGAAGAGGGGAGCAGTACTTC

D gene: TRBD1
V gene: TRBV5-4
clone size: NA
J gene: TRBJ1-1
CDR3 protein: CASSLDRGLTEAFF
CDR3 DNA: TGTGCCAGCAGCTTAGACAGGGGTTTGACTGAAGCTTTCTTT

D gene: NA
V gene: TRBV6-6
clone size: NA
J gene: TRBJ1-5
CDR3 protein: CASSYSRGSEQPQHF
CDR3 DNA: TGTGCCAGCAGTTACTCGAGGGGGAGTGAACAGCCCCAGCATTTT

D gene: TRBD1
V gene: TRBV19
clone size: NA
J gene: TRBJ1-4
CDR3 protein: CATRSPGTGGEKLFF
CDR3 DNA: TGTGCCACCCGGTCGCCCGGGACAGGGGGTGAAAAACTGTTTTTT

D gene: NA
V gene: TRBV5-1
clone size: NA
J gene: TRBJ2-1
CDR3 protein: CASSAGVYNEQFF
CDR3 DNA: TGCGCCAGCAGCGCCGGGGTTTACAATGAGCAGTTCTTC

D gene: NA
V gene: TRBV7-9
clone size: NA
J gene: TRBJ2-7
CDR3 protein: CSSSLNSYEQYF
CDR3 DNA: TGTTCCAGCAGCTTAAACAGCTACGAGCAGTACTTC

D gene: TRBD1
V gene: TRBV5-1
clone size: NA
J gene: TRBJ1-6
CDR3 protein: CASSLTGTANSPLHF
CDR3 DNA: TGCGCCAGCAGCTTGACCGGGACAGCCAATTCACCCCTCCACTTT

D gene: TRBD1
V gene: TRBV28
clone size: once
J gene: TRBJ1-4
CDR3 protein: CAIEMPGQGGEKLFF
CDR3 DNA: TGTGCCATCGAGATGCCGGGACAGGGAGGAGAAAAACTGTTTTTT

D gene: NA
V gene: TRBV27
clone size: NA
J gene: TRBJ2-2
CDR3 protein: CASSTGTRNTGELFF
CDR3 DNA: TGTGCCAGCAGCACCGGGACAAGGAACACCGGGGAGCTGTTTTTT

D gene: TRBD1
V gene: TRBV27
clone size: NA
J gene: TRBJ2-7
CDR3 protein: CASSSGTGDAYEQYF
CDR3 DNA: TGTGCCAGCAGTTCCGGGACAGGCGATGCCTACGAGCAGTACTTC

D gene: NA
V gene: TRBV6-6
clone size: NA
J gene: TRBJ1-6
CDR3 protein: CASRLDSYNSPLHF
CDR3 DNA: TGTGCCAGCAGACTTGACAGTTATAATTCACCCCTCCACTTT

D gene: TRBD1
V gene: TRBV10-2
clone size: NA
J gene: TRBJ2-1
CDR3 protein: CASNPGQGAINEQFF
CDR3 DNA: TGCGCCAGCAACCCGGGACAGGGGGCAATCAATGAGCAGTTCTTC

D gene: NA
V gene: TRBV7-9
clone size: NA
J gene: TRBJ2-1
CDR3 protein: CASAGWPASSYNEQFF
CDR3 DNA: TGTGCCAGTGCCGGATGGCCGGCTAGCTCCTACAATGAGCAGTTCTTC

D gene: NA
V gene: TRBV10-3
clone size: once
J gene: TRBJ1-1
CDR3 protein: CAISVRGGTEAFF
CDR3 DNA: TGTGCCATCAGTGTTAGGGGGGGGACTGAAGCTTTCTTT

D gene: TRBD1
V gene: TRBV28
clone size: NA
J gene: TRBJ1-4
CDR3 protein: CASTPTGAGEKLFF
CDR3 DNA: TGTGCCAGCACCCCGACAGGGGCTGGAGAAAAACTGTTTTTT

D gene: NA
V gene: TRBV5-1
clone size: NA
J gene: TRBJ2-1
CDR3 protein: CASSLVADIGNNEQFF
CDR3 DNA: TGCGCCAGCAGCTTGGTGGCCGACATCGGGAACAATGAGCAGTTCTTC

D gene: TRBD1
V gene: TRBV2
clone size: NA
J gene: TRBJ2-2
CDR3 protein: CASRGQSNTGELFF
CDR3 DNA: TGTGCCAGCAGGGGACAGTCGAACACCGGGGAGCTGTTTTTT

D gene: TRBD2
V gene: TRBV7-3
clone size: NA
J gene: TRBJ2-1
CDR3 protein: CASSFGGRGEQFF
CDR3 DNA: TGTGCCAGCAGCTTCGGGGGGAGGGGTGAGCAGTTCTTC

D gene: NA
V gene: TRBV29-1
clone size: NA
J gene: TRBJ2-3
CDR3 protein: CSYTTATDTQYF
CDR3 DNA: TGCAGCTATACTACCGCCACAGATACGCAGTATTTT

D gene: TRBD1
V gene: TRBV27
clone size: NA
J gene: TRBJ2-7
CDR3 protein: CASSSGAGGTYEQYF
CDR3 DNA: TGTGCCAGCAGTTCCGGGGCAGGGGGCACCTACGAGCAGTACTTC

D gene: TRBD1
V gene: TRBV14
clone size: NA
J gene: TRBJ1-4
CDR3 protein: CASSQDRGLEKLFF
CDR3 DNA: TGTGCCAGCAGCCAGGACAGGGGGCTTGAAAAACTGTTTTTT

D gene: NA
V gene: TRBV18
clone size: few
J gene: TRBJ1-2
CDR3 protein: CASSTWSNYGYTF
CDR3 DNA: TGTGCCAGCTCGACTTGGAGTAACTATGGCTACACCTTC

D gene: NA
V gene: TRBV5-1
clone size: NA
J gene: TRBJ1-1
CDR3 protein: CASSLLGGEATEAFF
CDR3 DNA: TGCGCCAGCAGCTTGTTGGGAGGGGAGGCCACTGAAGCTTTCTTT

D gene: NA
V gene: TRBV27
clone size: NA
J gene: TRBJ2-5
CDR3 protein: CASSWLDQETQYF
CDR3 DNA: TGTGCCAGCAGTTGGTTAGACCAAGAGACCCAGTACTTC

D gene: TRBD1
V gene: TRBV4-2
clone size: NA
J gene: TRBJ2-1
CDR3 protein: CASSPRTGGWNEQFF
CDR3 DNA: TGTGCCAGCAGCCCGCGGACAGGGGGCTGGAATGAGCAGTTCTTC

D gene: NA
V gene: TRBV19
clone size: NA
J gene: TRBJ2-1
CDR3 protein: CASSMSFSYNEQFF
CDR3 DNA: TGTGCCAGTAGTATGAGTTTCTCCTACAATGAGCAGTTCTTC

D gene: NA
V gene: TRBV7-2
clone size: once
J gene: TRBJ1-2
CDR3 protein: CASSLQGYGYTF
CDR3 DNA: TGTGCCAGCAGCTTGCAGGGTTATGGCTACACCTTC

D gene: NA
V gene: TRBV10-1
clone size: NA
J gene: TRBJ1-1
CDR3 protein: CASSPGTSSWNTEAFF
CDR3 DNA: TGCGCCAGCAGTCCCGGGACATCCAGCTGGAACACTGAAGCTTTCTTT

D gene: TRBD2
V gene: TRBV5-1
clone size: NA
J gene: TRBJ2-2
CDR3 protein: CASKEGGRAVGELFF
CDR3 DNA: TGCGCCAGCAAGGAAGGCGGGAGGGCCGTCGGGGAGCTGTTTTTT

D gene: TRBD1
V gene: TRBV5-1
clone size: NA
J gene: TRBJ1-1
CDR3 protein: CASRIAGTGKTEAFF
CDR3 DNA: TGCGCCAGCAGAATCGCCGGGACAGGTAAAACTGAAGCTTTCTTT

D gene: TRBD1
V gene: TRBV5-1
clone size: few
J gene: TRBJ1-1
CDR3 protein: CASSRGQAPEAFF
CDR3 DNA: TGCGCCAGCAGCCGCGGACAGGCCCCGGAAGCTTTCTTT

D gene: TRBD1
V gene: TRBV7-2
clone size: NA
J gene: TRBJ2-7
CDR3 protein: CASKKTGTGTYEQCF
CDR3 DNA: TGTGCCAGCAAAAAAACCGGGACAGGGACCTACGAGCAGTGCTTC

D gene: NA
V gene: TRBV5-1
clone size: few
J gene: TRBJ1-2
CDR3 protein: CASSFGSTVANYGYTF
CDR3 DNA: TGCGCCAGCAGCTTTGGGTCGACAGTAGCTAACTATGGCTACACCTTC

D gene: TRBD2
V gene: TRBV2
clone size: NA
J gene: TRBJ2-5
CDR3 protein: CASSEGGSATQYF
CDR3 DNA: TGTGCCAGCAGTGAAGGCGGGAGTGCGACCCAGTACTTC

D gene: TRBD1
V gene: TRBV5-1
clone size: few
J gene: TRBJ2-1
CDR3 protein: CASSLGTGAVDEQFF
CDR3 DNA: TGCGCCAGCAGCTTAGGGACAGGGGCTGTCGATGAGCAGTTCTTC